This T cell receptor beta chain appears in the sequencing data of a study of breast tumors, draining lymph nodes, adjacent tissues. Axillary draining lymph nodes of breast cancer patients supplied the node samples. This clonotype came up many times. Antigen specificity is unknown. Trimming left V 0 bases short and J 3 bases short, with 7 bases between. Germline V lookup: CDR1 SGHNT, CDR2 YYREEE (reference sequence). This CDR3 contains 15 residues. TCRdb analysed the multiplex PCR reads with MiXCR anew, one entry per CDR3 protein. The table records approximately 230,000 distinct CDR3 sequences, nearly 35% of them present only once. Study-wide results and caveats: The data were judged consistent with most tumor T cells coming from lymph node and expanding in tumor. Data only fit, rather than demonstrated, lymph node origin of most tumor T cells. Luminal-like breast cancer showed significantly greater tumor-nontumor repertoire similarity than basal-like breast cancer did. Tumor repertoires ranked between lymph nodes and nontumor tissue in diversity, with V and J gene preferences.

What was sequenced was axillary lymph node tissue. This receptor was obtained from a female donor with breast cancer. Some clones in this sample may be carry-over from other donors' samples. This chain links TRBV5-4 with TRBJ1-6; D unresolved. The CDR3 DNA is TGTGCCAGCAGCTTGGCAGGTCTCTATAATTCACCCCTCCACTTT. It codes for CASSLAGLYNSPLHF.